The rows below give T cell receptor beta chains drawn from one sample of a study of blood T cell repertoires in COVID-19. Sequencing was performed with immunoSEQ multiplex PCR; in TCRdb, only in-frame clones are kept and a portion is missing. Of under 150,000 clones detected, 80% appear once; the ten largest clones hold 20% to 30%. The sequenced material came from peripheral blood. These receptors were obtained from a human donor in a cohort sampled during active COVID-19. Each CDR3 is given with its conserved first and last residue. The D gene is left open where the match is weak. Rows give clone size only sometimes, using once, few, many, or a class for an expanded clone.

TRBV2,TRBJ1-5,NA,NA,TGTGCCAGCAATCGGGCACGGGGAGGCAATCAGCCCCAGCATTTT,CASNRARGGNQPQHF
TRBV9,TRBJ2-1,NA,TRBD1,TGTGCCAGCAGGCCCCCGGGACAGGGGCCCAATGAGCAGTTCTTC,CASRPPGQGPNEQFF
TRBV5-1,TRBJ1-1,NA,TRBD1,TGCGCCAGCAGCTTGGGTCCGGGACAGATGAACACTGAAGCTTTCTTT,CASSLGPGQMNTEAFF
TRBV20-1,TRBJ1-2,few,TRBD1,TGCAGTGCTAGTACAGGGGACTATGGCTACACCTTC,CSASTGDYGYTF
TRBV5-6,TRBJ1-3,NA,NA,TGTGCCAGCAGCTTTTGGGACACTGGAAACACCATATATTTT,CASSFWDTGNTIYF
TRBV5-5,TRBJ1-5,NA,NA,TGTGCCAGCAGCGGTCAGGGAACTAGCAATCAGCCCCAGCATTTT,CASSGQGTSNQPQHF
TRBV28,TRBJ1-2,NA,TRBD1,TGTGCCAGCAGTCCCGGACAGGCCGGGGGCTATGGCTACACCTTC,CASSPGQAGGYGYTF
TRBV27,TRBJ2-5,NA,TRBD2,TGTGCCAGCGTTTATAGCGGGAGCGTAGAGACCCAGTACTTC,CASVYSGSVETQYF
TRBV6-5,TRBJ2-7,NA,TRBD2,TGTGCCAGCAGTTTGTTCCGGAGCGGGGGCGAGCAGTACTTC,CASSLFRSGGEQYF
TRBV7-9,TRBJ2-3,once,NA,TGTGCCAGCAGCATAGGACTAAGCACAGATACGCAGTATTTT,CASSIGLSTDTQYF
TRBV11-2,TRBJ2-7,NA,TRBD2,TGTGCCAGCAGCTTAGTGGCGGGAGCGACCTACGAGCAGTACTTC,CASSLVAGATYEQYF
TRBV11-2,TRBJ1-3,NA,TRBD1,TGTGCCAGCAGCTCAGGGGGGACCTCTGGAAACACCATATATTTT,CASSSGGTSGNTIYF
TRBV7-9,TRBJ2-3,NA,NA,TGTGCCAGCAGCTTAAGAGGCAGCACAGATACGCAGTATTTT,CASSLRGSTDTQYF
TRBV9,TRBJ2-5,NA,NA,TGTGCCAGCAGCGTTCTAGCAGGCCAGGAGACCCAGTACTTC,CASSVLAGQETQYF
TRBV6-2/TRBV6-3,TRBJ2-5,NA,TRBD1,TGTGCCAGCAGTTACTCGGCAGGGGGAACCAGAAAACAAGAGACCCAGTACTTC,CASSYSAGGTRKQETQYF
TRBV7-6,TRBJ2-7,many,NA,TGTGCCAGCAGCTCTACCTTCGGCGAGCAGTACTTC,CASSSTFGEQYF
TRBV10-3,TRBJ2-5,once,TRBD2,TGTGCCATCTCTAGCGGCGGGGAGACCCAGTACTTC,CAISSGGETQYF
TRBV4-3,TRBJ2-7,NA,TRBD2,TGCGCCAGCAGCCAAGAACGGCTAGCGGGAACCCGCTCCTACGAGCAGTACTTC,CASSQERLAGTRSYEQYF
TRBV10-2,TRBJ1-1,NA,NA,TGCGCCAGCAGTGTCCGGCGACACGCTAACACTGAAGCTTTCTTT,CASSVRRHANTEAFF
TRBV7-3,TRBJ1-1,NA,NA,TGTGCCAGCAGCTCTCGGTTGAACACTGAAGCTTTCTTT,CASSSRLNTEAFF
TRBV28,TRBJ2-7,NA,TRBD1,TGTGCCAGCAGTTTTCGGACAGGGGGCGCGGGCGAGCAGTACTTC,CASSFRTGGAGEQYF
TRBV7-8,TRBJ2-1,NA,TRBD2,TGTGCCAGCAGCTTACGGTGGGGGGGCTCCTACAATGAGCAGTTCTTC,CASSLRWGGSYNEQFF
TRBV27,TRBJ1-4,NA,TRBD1,TGTGCCAGCAGGAACTCCGGGACAGGGGACGAAAAACTGTTTTTT,CASRNSGTGDEKLFF
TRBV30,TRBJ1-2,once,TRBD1,TGTGCCTGGAGTATATCGACAGGGTATGGCTACACCTTC,CAWSISTGYGYTF
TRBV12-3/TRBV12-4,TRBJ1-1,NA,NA,TGTGCCAGCAGTTTCTACGGGAACACTGAAGCTTTCTTT,CASSFYGNTEAFF
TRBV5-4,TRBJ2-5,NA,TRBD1,TGTGCCAGCAGCCCCGCCGGGACAGGGAAACAAGAGACCCAGTACTTC,CASSPAGTGKQETQYF
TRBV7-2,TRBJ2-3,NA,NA,TGTGCCAGCAGCTTAGATCCTGTGACAGATACGCAGTATTTT,CASSLDPVTDTQYF
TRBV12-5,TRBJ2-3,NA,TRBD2,TGTGCTAGTGGTCCCCAAACTAGCGGGGTAAATACGCAGTATTTT,CASGPQTSGVNTQYF
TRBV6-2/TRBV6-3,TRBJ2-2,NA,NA,TGTGCCAGCAGTTACTCCGCCCTAGCGACCCGCACCGGGGAGCTGTTTTTT,CASSYSALATRTGELFF
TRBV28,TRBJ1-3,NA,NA,TGTGCCAGCAGTTTCCTTGCCCCAGGGAAGGCATTCGGAAACACCATATATTTT,CASSFLAPGKAFGNTIYF
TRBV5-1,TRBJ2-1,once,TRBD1,TGCGCCAGCAGCTTCACCACAGGGGGCCAGGAGCAGTTCTTC,CASSFTTGGQEQFF
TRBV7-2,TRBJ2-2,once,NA,TGTGCCAGCAGCTCAATCACGGGTACCGGGGAGCTGTTTTTT,CASSSITGTGELFF
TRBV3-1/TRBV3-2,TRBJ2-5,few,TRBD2,TGTGCCAGCAGCCAAAAAAGCGGGGGGGGTCTAGAGACCCAGTACTTC,CASSQKSGGGLETQYF
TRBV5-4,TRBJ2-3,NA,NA,TGTGCCAGCAGCTTTTCTGTTAGCGCTTTCACAGATACGCAGTATTTT,CASSFSVSAFTDTQYF
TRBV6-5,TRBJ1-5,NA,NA,TGTGCCAGCAGTTACTCCGAGGGTCAGCCCCAGCATTTT,CASSYSEGQPQHF
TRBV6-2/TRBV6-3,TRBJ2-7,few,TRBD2,TGTGCCAGCAGTATTACCGGGACTAGCTCCCACGAGCAGTACTTC,CASSITGTSSHEQYF
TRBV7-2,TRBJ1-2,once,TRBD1,TGTGCCAGCAGCTACCGACAGGGGAGCCGATATGGCTACACCTTC,CASSYRQGSRYGYTF
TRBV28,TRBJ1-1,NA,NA,TGTGCCAGCAGGCACAGGGCTGCGGACACTGAAGCTTTCTTT,CASRHRAADTEAFF
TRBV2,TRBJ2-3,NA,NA,TGTGCCAGCAGTGAAGATGGCGGGGAAGCAGATACGCAGTATTTT,CASSEDGGEADTQYF
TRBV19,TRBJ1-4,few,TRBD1,TGTGCCAGTAGCGCCCGGGACAGGGAAAAACTGTTTTTT,CASSARDREKLFF
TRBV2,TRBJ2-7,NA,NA,TGTGCCAGCAGTGAGCTCAGGGTCCCTTACGAGCAGTACTTC,CASSELRVPYEQYF